One and the same sample provided the 7 T cell receptor beta chains below, sequenced in a study of blood T cell repertoires in COVID-19. Repertoires were generated with immunoSEQ multiplex PCR, while TCRdb's copy carries only in-frame clones and drops some. The sample shows approximately 80,000 clones, roughly 78% of them seen only once. The specimen sequenced was peripheral blood. The source of these receptors is a man aged 55 to 70 with acute or convalescent COVID-19.

This chain links TRBV18 with TRBJ2-1; the match to TRBD1 covers 10 bases. V was pared by 6 bases and J by 7 bases, with 6 bases of the junction left unmatched. There are 14 residues in the CDR3. CDR1 and CDR2 (germline): KGHSH, LQKENI. The CDR3 protein is CASSPGTGVNEQFF. Here the CDR3 DNA reads TGTGCCAGCTCCCCCGGGACAGGGGTGAATGAGCAGTTCTTC.

The genes are TRBV18 and TRBJ1-3, with TRBD1 identical over 7 bases. The CDR3 is made up of 13 amino acids. Germline CDR1 KGHSH, CDR2 LQKENI. V shed 3 bases, J shed 8 bases, and the junction held 4 bases outside the gene matches. In DNA form, the CDR3 reads TGTGCCAGCTCACCTACAGGGGCGGACACCATATATTTT. Encoded protein: CASSPTGADTIYF.

With respect to this clone: Other nucleotide sequences in the sample specify the same CDR3. The chain couples TRBV7-2 to TRBJ2-5; TRBD2 matches at 9 bases. CDR3 length equals 14 residues. Looked up from germline, CDR1 is SGHTA and CDR2 is FQGNSA. Trimming at V came to 3 bases and at J to 5 bases, leaving 4 bases not matched to a gene. CDR3 sequence (DNA): TGTGCCAGCAGCTTGGCGGGGGGGCGGGAGACCCAGTACTTC. Protein sequence: CASSLAGGRETQYF.

This clone was counted between two and nine times. V usage is TRBV28 and J usage is TRBJ1-5; no reliable D call. Per germline, CDR1 MDHEN and CDR2 SYDVKM. V dropped 4 bases and J dropped 0 bases, with 19 bases sitting between them. The CDR3 has 18 residues. The DNA for the CDR3 is TGTGCCAGCAGTTGGCCTAGAGGCCCCAGAACTAGCAATCAGCCCCAGCATTTT. It codes for CASSWPRGPRTSNQPQHF.

CDR3: CASSSNRVGNTEAFF. CDR3 coding DNA: TGTGCCAGCAGTTCTAACAGGGTCGGGAACACTGAAGCTTTCTTT. The chain couples TRBV5-4 to TRBJ1-1; D is possibly TRBD1 (6 bases). The CDR3 totals 15 residues. Trimming shortened V by 5 bases and J by 1 base, and 15 bases separated the two germline ends. The V gene's germline CDR1 is SGHNT and CDR2 YYREEE (reference sequence). Full variable domain (outside the CDR3, taken from reference TRBV5-4 and TRBJ1-1): ETGVTQSPTHLIKTRGQQVTLRCSSQSGHNTVSWYQQALGQGPQFIFQYYREEENGRGNFPPRFSGLQFPNYSSELNVNALELDDSALYLCASSSNRVGNTEAFFGQGTRLTVV.

The chain combines TRBV18 with TRBJ2-7, with TRBD1 matching 12 bases. The CDR3 runs 14 residues. The J segment lost 6 bases and the V segment lost 4 bases, leaving 4 bases of the junction unmatched. The V gene's germline CDR1 is KGHSH and CDR2 LQKENI. The chain's CDR3 is CASSLGQGASEQYF. CDR3 sequence (DNA): TGTGCCAGCTCACTGGGACAGGGGGCTAGCGAGCAGTACTTC.

This clone showed up many times. The chain recombines TRBV4-1 with TRBJ1-6; D might be TRBD1 (6 bases). The V gene's germline CDR1 is MGHRA and CDR2 YSYEKL. V dropped 3 bases and J dropped 4 bases, with 16 bases sitting between them. The CDR3 loop spans 17 amino acids. CDR3 nucleotide sequence: TGCGCCAGCAGCCACGACAGGCCTGTTAGGTATAATTCACCCCTCCACTTT. Residues: CASSHDRPVRYNSPLHF.